This record covers a single T cell receptor beta chain. Antigen: not known. The data belong to a study of T cell repertoires in ileal Crohn's disease. Study as a whole: At surgery, around 36% of patients smoked, with median disease duration roughly 8.3 years. General study results and limits: Active smokers at surgery had more clonal expansions than non-smokers.

As to time point: proximal margin of the surgical specimen (macroscopically non-inflamed). TCRdb keeps only in-frame clones here, not all; method: immunoSEQ multiplex PCR. In the table there are 4,000 to 6,000 clones, roughly 84% of which are singletons. With 5 bases removed from V and 0 bases from J, the gap between germline ends came to 5 bases. The CDR3 sequence is 13 residues long. Germline V gene sequence: CDR1 LNHDA, CDR2 SQIVND (reference sequence). The clonotype originates from an adult with Crohn's disease. The source material was ileal tissue. The V call is TRBV19, the J call TRBJ1-5, with D unclear. The CDR3 reads CASSLDSNQPQHF. The CDR3 DNA reads as TGTGCCAGTAGTCTGGATAGCAATCAGCCCCAGCATTTT. The full variable domain, with the rest looked up from reference TRBV19 and TRBJ1-5, is DGGITQSPKYLFRKEGQNVTLSCEQNLNHDAMYWYRQDPGQGLRLIYYSQIVNDFQKGDIAEGYSVSREKKESFPLTVTSAQKNPTAFYLCASSLDSNQPQHFGDGTRLSIL.